Below are 20 T cell receptor beta chains sequenced from a single sample in a study of resident and recirculating memory T cells in vitiligo. The assay was immunoSEQ multiplex PCR, and TCRdb's table has in-frame clones only and misses some. The sample carries about 76,000 clones, 92% recorded once. Sequencing used blood. The receptors were gathered from a male donor with vitiligo.

This chain joins TRBV4-1 and TRBJ2-5; TRBD1 matches at 9 bases. Looked up from germline, CDR1 is MGHRA and CDR2 is YSYEKL. This CDR3 has 15 amino acids. V was clipped by 3 bases and J by 5 bases; unmatched bases: 7. As DNA, the CDR3 is TGCGCCAGCAGCCACGGGGGACAGGGTACGGAGACCCAGTACTTC. Its translation is CASSHGGQGTETQYF.

The V gene is TRBV27, the J gene TRBJ2-1; D unresolved. CDR1 and CDR2 (germline): MNHEY, SMNVEV (reference sequence). V gave up 4 bases and J gave up 0 bases, with 13 bases separating them. This CDR3 is built from 16 residues. Here the CDR3 DNA reads TGTGCCAGCAGTTCCCCCTCGAGCTTCTCCTACAATGAGCAGTTCTTC. Amino acid sequence: CASSSPSSFSYNEQFF.

The J gene is TRBJ2-1, the V gene TRBV27, with 13 bases that match TRBD2. The germline gives CDR1 MNHEY, CDR2 SMNVEV (reference sequence). V lost 3 bases and J lost 7; bases outside the gene matches: 3. This CDR3 spans 15 amino acids. The CDR3 sequence is CASSFGLAGENEQFF. DNA for the CDR3: TGTGCCAGCAGTTTCGGACTAGCGGGAGAGAATGAGCAGTTCTTC.

The chain joins TRBV28 to TRBJ2-3, with TRBD2 as a possible D gene (6 bases). V was trimmed by 7 bases and J by 3 bases, leaving 14 bases between them. The CDR3 contains 14 residues. Germline V gene sequence: CDR1 MDHEN, CDR2 SYDVKM. The CDR3 spells CASTRRAGTDTQYF. The DNA of the CDR3 is TGTGCCAGCACTCGTAGGGCGGGAACAGATACGCAGTATTTT.

The chain joins TRBV6-1 to TRBJ2-1; 12 bases map to TRBD2. Germline V gives CDR1 MNHNS, CDR2 SASEGT. J lost 12 bases, V lost 6 bases, and 12 bases had no gene match. CDR3 length: 15 residues. CDR3 residues: CASSSGLAGKHSQFF. The CDR3 DNA reads as TGTGCCAGCAGCTCCGGACTAGCGGGAAAGCATTCGCAGTTCTTC.

The chain combines TRBV5-1 with TRBJ1-4; 7 bases are a match to TRBD1. The CDR3 has 16 amino acids. With 4 bases clipped from V and 4 bases from J, the junction kept 10 bases outside the gene matches. Germline V CDR1 and CDR2: SGHRS, YFSETQ. The CDR3, as DNA: TGCGCCAGCAGCGAACTCGGCGGGACAGTTAATGAAAAACTGTTTTTT. Translated, it gives CASSELGGTVNEKLFF.

This rearrangement joins TRBV11-3 to TRBJ1-2; TRBD1 aligns across 9 bases. Per the germline V gene, CDR1 is SGHNT and CDR2 is YENEEA. V shed 5 bases, J shed 8 bases, and the junction held 9 bases outside the gene matches. The CDR3 extends over 14 amino acids. This CDR3 reads CASSGMGQGYGYTF. CDR3 in DNA: TGTGCCAGCAGCGGAATGGGACAGGGTTACGGCTACACCTTC. The variable domain in full, with the rest retrieved from reference TRBV11-3 and TRBJ1-2, is EAGVVQSPRYKIIEKKQPVAFWCNPISGHNTLYWYLQNLGQGPELLIRYENEEAVDDSQLPKDRFSAERLKGVDSTLKIQPAELGDSAVYLCASSGMGQGYGYTFGSGTRLTVV.

This sequence joins TRBV27 and TRBJ1-2, with 7 bases lining up with TRBD1. CDR1 and CDR2 (germline): MNHEY, SMNVEV (reference sequence). This CDR3 region has 12 residues. The J segment lost 4 bases and the V segment lost 8 bases, leaving 4 bases of the junction unmatched. The CDR3 region has the DNA TGTGCCAGCGGACGGGACAGCTATGGCTACACCTTC. Its translation: CASGRDSYGYTF.

The chain carries TRBV5-1 and TRBJ1-1; D gene unclear. Germline-derived CDR1 and CDR2 are SGHRS and YFSETQ. V shed 4 bases and J shed 0 bases, with 10 bases lying between them. This CDR3 is 14 amino acids long. This chain's CDR3 is CASSQRNMNTEAFF. In nucleotides, the CDR3 is TGCGCCAGCAGCCAAAGAAACATGAACACTGAAGCTTTCTTT.

The chain joins TRBV28 to TRBJ1-4, with D maybe TRBD1 (5 bases). Per the germline V gene, CDR1 is MDHEN and CDR2 is SYDVKM. V lost 6 bases and J 8 bases, leaving 19 bases between the germline ends. This CDR3 is 15 amino acids long. DNA of the CDR3: TGTGCCAGCAGCTACGGCGGGGCGCAGGGCGAAAAACTGTTTTTT. This encodes CASSYGGAQGEKLFF.

The V call is TRBV5-1, the J call TRBJ2-2; D possibly corresponds to TRBD1 (6 bases). Trimming left V 5 bases short and J 7 bases short, with 12 bases between. The CDR3 contains 13 residues. Germline CDR1 SGHRS, CDR2 YFSETQ. Here the CDR3 DNA reads TGCGCCAGCAGGAGGACAGAGCACGGGGAGCTGTTTTTT. Translated: CASRRTEHGELFF.

The chain has TRBV11-3 and TRBJ2-5, with 7 bases matching TRBD2. Germline CDR1 reads SGHNT; CDR2 reads YENEEA. This CDR3 is built from 17 residues. The V and J ends lost 0 bases and 3 bases, in that order; junction bases with no gene match: 10. This chain's CDR3 is CASSLDPFREGEETQYF. The DNA for the CDR3 is TGTGCCAGCAGCTTAGATCCTTTCAGGGAGGGAGAAGAGACCCAGTACTTC.

The CDR3 DNA reads as TGTGCCTGCAACCAGGGGACTACCTACGAGCAGTACTTC. Translation: CACNQGTTYEQYF. The chain carries TRBV30 and TRBJ2-7; weak D call: TRBD2 (7 bases). V lost 6 bases to trimming and J lost 2 bases, with 14 bases between them. Germline V CDR1 and CDR2: GTSNPN, SVGIG (reference sequence). This CDR3 region has 13 residues.

The rearrangement uses TRBV2 and TRBJ2-3; D uncertain. The CDR3 is 13 residues long. The ends were cut back, 6 bases at V and 2 bases at J, with 9 bases in the middle. Looked up from germline, CDR1 is SNHLY and CDR2 is FYNNEI. This chain's CDR3 is CASRVGTTDTQYF. In DNA, the CDR3 is TGTGCCAGCAGAGTCGGTACCACAGATACGCAGTATTTT. Variable domain in full (rest from reference TRBV2 and TRBJ2-3): EPEVTQTPSHQVTQMGQEVILRCVPISNHLYFYWYRQILGQKVEFLVSFYNNEISEKSEIFDDQFSVERPDGSNFTLKIRSTKLEDSAMYFCASRVGTTDTQYFGPGTRLTVL.

The chain's CDR3 is CASSLSGAGNTQYF. The CDR3 nucleotides read TGTGCCAGCAGTTTATCCGGGGCGGGAAATACGCAGTATTTT. The V call is TRBV27, the J call TRBJ2-3, with TRBD2 as a possible D gene (6 bases). Germline CDR1 is MNHEY and CDR2 is SMNVEV (reference sequence). The CDR3 is 14 amino acids. Trimming removed 0 bases at V and 7 bases at J, with 11 bases between.

This rearrangement joins TRBV7-6 to TRBJ1-5, with D possibly matching TRBD1 (5 bases). Trimming shortened V by 3 bases and J by 5 bases, and 17 bases separated the two germline ends. CDR1 SGHVS and CDR2 FNYEAQ come from the germline V gene. The CDR3 runs 16 residues. The CDR3: CASSLAGPGAYQPQHF. In nucleotides, the CDR3 is TGTGCCAGCAGCTTGGCGGGGCCAGGAGCCTATCAGCCCCAGCATTTT. The variable domain in full, with the rest retrieved from reference TRBV7-6 and TRBJ1-5, is GAGVSQSPRYKVTKRGQDVALRCDPISGHVSLYWYRQALGQGPEFLTYFNYEAQQDKSGLPNDRFSAERPEGSISTLTIQRTEQRDSAMYRCASSLAGPGAYQPQHFGDGTRLSIL.

DNA for the CDR3: TGTGCCAGTACCGAGGGACAGGGGTCGGGGGCCAACGTCCTGACTTTC. Translating it yields CASTEGQGSGANVLTF. The rearrangement links TRBV19 to TRBJ2-6, with 10 bases lining up with TRBD1. The germline V gene encodes CDR1 LNHDA and CDR2 SQIVND (reference sequence). This CDR3 has 16 amino acids. J gave up 4 bases and V 7 bases, and 7 bases lay outside the gene matches.

The chain links TRBV19 to TRBJ2-3; TRBD2 aligns across 10 bases. Trimming removed 7 bases from V and 6 bases from J; junction bases left unmatched: 4. Germline V lookup: CDR1 LNHDA, CDR2 SQIVND (reference sequence). This CDR3 has 13 amino acids. The CDR3 sequence is CASKASGSDTQYF. The CDR3 DNA reads TGTGCCAGTAAGGCTAGCGGGAGCGATACGCAGTATTTT.

The V and J genes are TRBV7-9 and TRBJ2-1; the D is unclear. This CDR3 spans 11 amino acids. Germline loops: CDR1 SEHNR, CDR2 FQNEAQ (reference sequence). With 1 base removed from V and 10 bases from J, the gap between germline ends came to 5 bases. This CDR3 reads CASSLGEEQFF. The CDR3 region has the DNA TGTGCCAGCAGCTTAGGCGAGGAGCAGTTCTTC.

The rearrangement links TRBV1 to TRBJ2-2; whether TRBD2, the table's D call, matches the DNA was not checked. TRBV1 is deemed a pseudogene. CDR3 length equals 17 residues. The CDR3 loop reads CTSSPELAGGPGGELFF. The CDR3 coding sequence is TGCACCAGCAGCCCGGAGTTAGCGGGAGGGCCGGGCGGGGAGCTGTTTTTT.